This entry concerns a single TCR beta chain. Antigen specificity is unknown. Profiled with immunoSEQ multiplex PCR; TCRdb holds only in-frame clones, not every one. The table has some 100,000 clones, 85% to 90% seen once. These data come from a study of T cell responses to AZD1222 COVID-19 vaccine. Study overall: Both about-4-week and about-12-week second-dose recipients were combined.

Findings and caveats of the study: The study sampled repertoires only after the peak T cell response.

The TCR was taken from an adult in good health. Source: peripheral blood, taken on day 0 of AZD1222 vaccination.

The CDR3 loop is CASSFGGSGSGTDTQYF. CDR3 bases: TGCGCCAGCAGCTTCGGGGGGAGCGGGAGTGGTACAGATACGCAGTATTTT. The chain links TRBV5-1 to TRBJ2-3; 8 bases are a match to TRBD2. With V trimmed by 2 bases and J by 3 bases, 11 bases remained unmatched. The CDR3 sequence is 17 residues long. CDR1 and CDR2 from the germline V gene are SGHRS and YFSETQ.